The 11 T cell receptor beta chains in this list originate from one sample, sequenced in a study of T cell responses to AZD1222 COVID-19 vaccine. The method was immunoSEQ multiplex PCR; TCRdb's version includes in-frame clones alone and lacks a portion of them. The sample has approximately 270,000 clones, 90% to 95% seen once. The input for sequencing was peripheral blood, taken 28 days after the second AZD1222 dose. These receptors were obtained from an adult who received the AZD1222 COVID-19 vaccine.

The genes are TRBV5-5 and TRBJ1-4; 7 bases fit TRBD1. There are 15 residues in the CDR3. The junction had 11 bases not matched to a gene; V was cut back by 4 bases and J by 8 bases. CDR1 and CDR2 from the germline V gene are SGHKS and YYEKEE (reference sequence). CDR3 sequence reads: CASSILTGTNEKLFF. Written as DNA, the CDR3 is TGTGCCAGCAGCATATTGACAGGGACCAACGAAAAACTGTTTTTT.

This sequence joins TRBV7-2 and TRBJ2-1; D is possibly TRBD1 or TRBD2 (5 bases each). Trimming pared 7 bases from V and 8 bases from J, leaving 21 bases between. The CDR3 extends over 15 amino acids. The V gene's germline CDR1 is SGHTA and CDR2 FQGNSA. CDR3 DNA: TGTGCCAGCACCCGGCCGGGACCGAATCACGATGAGCAGTTCTTC. Translating gives CASTRPGPNHDEQFF. The entire variable domain, with the rest obtained from reference TRBV7-2 and TRBJ2-1, is as follows: GAGVSQSPSNKVTEKGKDVELRCDPISGHTALYWYRQSLGQGLEFLIYFQGNSAPDKSGLPSDRFSAERTGGSVSTLTIQRTQQEDSAVYLCASTRPGPNHDEQFFGPGTRLTVL.

The chain uses TRBV19 and TRBJ1-2; D unresolved. Germline CDR1 reads LNHDA; CDR2 reads SQIVND (reference sequence). V lost 0 bases, J lost 4 bases, and 6 bases lay in between. The CDR3 extends over 13 amino acids. CDR3 sequence: CASSIEQFYGYTF. CDR3 sequence (DNA): TGTGCCAGTAGTATAGAACAGTTCTATGGCTACACCTTC. The full variable domain, rest sourced from reference TRBV19 and TRBJ1-2, is DGGITQSPKYLFRKEGQNVTLSCEQNLNHDAMYWYRQDPGQGLRLIYYSQIVNDFQKGDIAEGYSVSREKKESFPLTVTSAQKNPTAFYLCASSIEQFYGYTFGSGTRLTVV.

CDR3 sequence (DNA): TGTGCCAGTACACAGGGAACCGGGGCTGAAGCTTTCTTT. Residues: CASTQGTGAEAFF. This rearrangement joins TRBV19 to TRBJ1-1, with D possibly matching TRBD1 (6 bases). This CDR3 is built from 13 residues. CDR1 LNHDA and CDR2 SQIVND come from the germline V gene (reference sequence). Trimming removed 7 bases at V and 6 bases at J, with 15 bases between. Variable domain in full (rest from reference TRBV19 and TRBJ1-1): DGGITQSPKYLFRKEGQNVTLSCEQNLNHDAMYWYRQDPGQGLRLIYYSQIVNDFQKGDIAEGYSVSREKKESFPLTVTSAQKNPTAFYLCASTQGTGAEAFFGQGTRLTVV.

The chain recombines TRBV3-1 (or the pseudogene TRBV3-2) with TRBJ2-7, with 10 bases fitting TRBD2. The V gene end was trimmed by 4 bases and the J gene end by 7 bases; junction bases not matched to a gene: 7. The germline gives CDR1 LGHDT, CDR2 YNNKEL (reference sequence). There are 14 residues in the CDR3. The CDR3 loop reads CASSRLAGEGEQYF. The CDR3, as DNA: TGTGCCAGCAGCCGTCTAGCGGGAGAGGGAGAGCAGTACTTC.

This chain connects TRBV5-6 to TRBJ1-5; D gene ambiguous. This CDR3 has 13 residues. Germline CDR1 and CDR2: SGHDT and YYEEEE. Trimming took off 4 bases at V and 5 bases at J, with 10 bases between the two ends. The CDR3, as DNA: TGTGCCAGCAGCCTTGACCCCGATCAGCCCCAGCATTTT. Amino acid sequence: CASSLDPDQPQHF.

The chain recombines TRBV12-3 or TRBV12-4 with TRBJ1-2; D might be TRBD1 (5 bases). The length of the CDR3 is 13 residues. V was shortened by 4 bases and J by 8 bases, with 14 bases between the two germline ends. The CDR3 nucleotides are TGTGCCAGCAGTTGGGCGGCAGGGAACGGCTACACCTTC. This codes for CASSWAAGNGYTF.

This clone was counted a single time. The chain joins TRBV3-1 (or the pseudogene TRBV3-2) to TRBJ1-1; D may be TRBD1 (6 bases). Germline values: CDR1 LGHDT, CDR2 YNNKEL (reference sequence). V lost 4 bases to trimming and J lost 5 bases, with 14 bases between them. This CDR3 comprises 14 residues. For the CDR3, the DNA is TGTGCCAGCAGCCCCCGTTCAGGGGCGACTGAAGCTTTCTTT. It translates to CASSPRSGATEAFF.

The gene calls are TRBV14 and TRBJ2-7, with D possibly being TRBD1 (7 bases). Germline V lookup: CDR1 SGHDN, CDR2 FVKESK. The V and J ends lost 8 bases and 7 bases respectively, with 18 bases between them. The CDR3 extends over 13 amino acids. This CDR3 reads CASFTGDAGEQYF. The CDR3 DNA reads TGTGCCAGCTTCACAGGGGACGCGGGGGAGCAGTACTTC.

The J gene is TRBJ1-2, the V gene TRBV28; D is uncertain. With 6 bases removed from V and 3 bases from J, the gap between germline ends came to 11 bases. This CDR3 spans 13 amino acids. From germline, CDR1 is MDHEN and CDR2 SYDVKM. CDR3 residues: CASRRSSDYGYTF. The CDR3 DNA reads TGTGCCAGCAGACGGAGCTCGGACTATGGCTACACCTTC.

This clone was detected a few times. The rearrangement uses TRBV5-4 and TRBJ1-1, with 8 bases matching TRBD1. CDR3 length: 15 residues. The junction had 5 bases not matched to a gene; V was cut back by 4 bases and J by 0 bases. Germline V gene data show CDR1 as SGHNT and CDR2 as YYREEE (reference sequence). Here the CDR3 reads CASSQWDRMNTEAFF. CDR3 DNA: TGTGCCAGCAGCCAATGGGACAGGATGAACACTGAAGCTTTCTTT.